These 30 T cell receptor beta chains came from one sample sequenced in a study of shared clonotypes between healthy human individuals. Only in-frame clones appear in the TCRdb table, and some are missing; sequencing was by immunoSEQ multiplex PCR. Altogether millions of clones are present, 95% being singletons, with the ten largest covering approximately 0.13%. Source material: naive CD4+ T cells sorted from blood. Subset in this sample: CD45RA+ positively selected. The receptor source for this set is a man aged 18 to 35 in good health.

Turning to this clone: The sample holds other DNA sequences that translate to the same CDR3. V is TRBV7-2 and J is TRBJ2-3, with 9 bases identical to TRBD1. V was pared by 4 bases and J by 3 bases, with 5 bases of the junction left unmatched. Germline-derived CDR1 and CDR2 are SGHTA and FQGNSA. The CDR3 spans 15 residues. The CDR3 DNA is TGTGCCAGCAGCTCCGGGACAGGGAGAACAGATACGCAGTATTTT. Its translation is CASSSGTGRTDTQYF.

CDR3 in DNA: TGTGCCGCACTCGGGCGGGCTAATGAAAAACTGTTTTTT. This sequence encodes CAALGRANEKLFF. The chain recombines TRBV6-1 with TRBJ1-4; D unresolved. The length of the CDR3 is 13 residues. V was cut by 11 bases and J by 3 bases, with 13 bases left in between. From germline, CDR1 is MNHNS and CDR2 SASEGT.

The chain is built from TRBV10-1 and TRBJ1-2, with a possible D match to TRBD1 (5 bases). V was pared by 5 bases and J by 2 bases, with 9 bases between. The CDR3 contains 13 residues. The V gene's germline CDR1 is WNHNN and CDR2 SYGVQD (reference sequence). CDR3 coding DNA: TGCGCCAGCAGTTTTGACAGCAACTATGGCTACACCTTC. Translation gives CASSFDSNYGYTF.

The V and J genes are TRBV7-2 and TRBJ1-6; perhaps TRBD1 as D (5 bases). The CDR3 has 12 amino acids. In germline, CDR1 is SGHTA, CDR2 FQGNSA. The germline V and J ends were trimmed by 1 base and 11 bases, with 6 bases remaining between them. The CDR3 reads CASSLGQTPLHF. As DNA, the CDR3 is TGTGCCAGCAGCTTAGGACAGACACCCCTCCACTTT.

The J gene is TRBJ2-7, the V gene TRBV6-1; TRBD2 might be the D (6 bases). Per germline, CDR1 MNHNS and CDR2 SASEGT. V shed 8 bases and J shed 2 bases, with 13 bases lying between them. The CDR3 has 13 residues. The CDR3 DNA follows: TGTGCCAGCGGGAGTAGCGGTCCCTACGAGCAGTACTTC. It encodes CASGSSGPYEQYF.

V and J are TRBV5-1 and TRBJ1-2; D is unresolved. Germline lookup yields CDR1 SGHRS and CDR2 YFSETQ. V lost 4 bases and J 3 bases, leaving 19 bases between the germline ends. The CDR3 has 16 residues. Here the CDR3 reads CASSGGPSVGDYGYTF. The CDR3 region has the DNA TGCGCCAGCAGCGGCGGACCCTCAGTGGGTGACTATGGCTACACCTTC.

J is TRBJ1-2 and V is TRBV6-1, with TRBD1 identical over 7 bases. This CDR3 region has 15 residues. The V gene end was trimmed by 5 bases and the J gene end by 0 bases; junction bases not matched to a gene: 6. Per the germline V gene, CDR1 is MNHNS and CDR2 is SASEGT. The DNA for the CDR3 is TGTGCCAGCAGTCTCGACAGGGAGGCTAACTATGGCTACACCTTC. It specifies CASSLDREANYGYTF.

The chain carries TRBV7-2 and TRBJ2-3, with 11 bases fitting TRBD2. V lost 1 base to trimming and J lost 4 bases; unmatched junction nucleotides: 7. CDR1 and CDR2 (germline): SGHTA, FQGNSA. There are 17 residues in the CDR3. As DNA, the CDR3 is TGTGCCAGCAGCTTAGGTCTAGCGGGAGGAGTCGCAGATACGCAGTATTTT. It is translated as CASSLGLAGGVADTQYF.

The CDR3 DNA sequence: TGTGCTAGTGATCTTAGGGACAGCACAAATCAGCCCCAGCATTTT. This sequence encodes CASDLRDSTNQPQHF. The chain uses TRBV12-5 and TRBJ1-5; TRBD1 matches at 7 bases. Germline trimming cut 7 bases from V and 4 bases from J; bases unmatched to any gene: 10. This CDR3 is 15 amino acids long. CDR1 is LGHNT, CDR2 FRNRAP, per germline.

With regard to this clone: Other DNA sequences in the same sample also yield this CDR3. The chain recombines TRBV5-4 with TRBJ2-1; 9 nucleotides agree with TRBD2. V lost 2 bases and J lost 0; bases outside the gene matches: 0. Germline V gene sequence: CDR1 SGHNT, CDR2 YYREEE (reference sequence). This CDR3 comprises 15 residues. CDR3 sequence: CASSLLAGSYNEQFF. The CDR3 nucleotides are TGTGCCAGCAGCTTACTAGCGGGCTCCTACAATGAGCAGTTCTTC.

V is TRBV10-1 and J is TRBJ2-1, with 13 positions matching TRBD2. Germline lookup yields CDR1 WNHNN and CDR2 SYGVQD (reference sequence). CDR3 length equals 15 residues. The trim removed 3 bases at V and 10 bases at J, leaving 6 bases unmatched. The CDR3 DNA is TGCGCCAGCAGTGAAGGACTAGCGGGAGACAGGGAGCAGTTCTTC. Residues: CASSEGLAGDREQFF.

This clone was recorded once. This chain connects TRBV18 to TRBJ2-1; D is uncertain. Between the trimmed V and J ends, which lost 3 bases and 4 bases, there was a span of 10 bases. Germline CDR1 and CDR2: KGHSH and LQKENI. The CDR3 spans 14 residues. Here the CDR3 DNA reads TGTGCCAGCTCACCTACTGAAGGGTACAATGAGCAGTTCTTC. Protein sequence: CASSPTEGYNEQFF. The full variable domain, in which reference TRBV18 and TRBJ2-1 provide the parts outside the CDR3, is NAGVMQNPRHLVRRRGQEARLRCSPMKGHSHVYWYRQLPEEGLKFMVYLQKENIIDESGMPKERFSAEFPKEGPSILRIQQVVRGDSAAYFCASSPTEGYNEQFFGPGTRLTVL.

The DNA of the CDR3 is TGTGCCATCAAAAAAACAGGGGAAACCTATGGCTACACCTTC. Protein sequence: CAIKKTGETYGYTF. The rearrangement links TRBV10-3 to TRBJ1-2; 7 nucleotides match TRBD1. This CDR3 has 14 amino acids. Germline CDR1 ENHRY, CDR2 SYGVKD. The trim removed 7 bases at V and 4 bases at J, leaving 9 bases unmatched.

This clone was seen only once. The chain employs TRBV2 and TRBJ1-6; D is possibly TRBD1 (6 bases). CDR3 length equals 14 residues. Trimming removed 7 bases from V and 7 bases from J, with 14 bases in between. Germline V gene sequence: CDR1 SNHLY, CDR2 FYNNEI. The CDR3 DNA reads as TGTGCCAGCACGGGCGCAGGGGCGAATTCACCCCTCCACTTT. It codes for CASTGAGANSPLHF.

The chain recombines TRBV28 with TRBJ2-7; 9 bases line up with TRBD1. Germline trimming cut 6 bases from V and 1 base from J; bases unmatched to any gene: 4. Per germline, CDR1 MDHEN and CDR2 SYDVKM. The CDR3 has 14 amino acids. This chain's CDR3 is CASSETGGSYEQYF. For the CDR3, the DNA is TGTGCCAGCAGCGAGACAGGGGGGTCCTACGAGCAGTACTTC.

This clone was seen just once. CDR3 protein: CASSPRDRVGDTQYF. The CDR3, as DNA: TGTGCCAGCAGTCCCCGAGACAGGGTCGGAGATACGCAGTATTTT. This chain links TRBV27 with TRBJ2-3; TRBD1 matches 7 bases. CDR3 length: 15 amino acids. V dropped 5 bases and J dropped 5; count of bases not matched to a gene: 10. Per the germline V gene, CDR1 is MNHEY and CDR2 is SMNVEV (reference sequence).

The chain has TRBV10-3 and TRBJ1-2, with TRBD1 as a possible D gene (6 bases). CDR3 length: 11 residues. Trimming took 11 bases from V and 2 from J, leaving 9 bases between them. Germline V gene sequence: CDR1 ENHRY, CDR2 SYGVKD. This CDR3 reads CAVQGNYGYTF. DNA of the CDR3: TGTGCCGTGCAGGGGAACTATGGCTACACCTTC.

This sequence joins TRBV7-3 and TRBJ2-7, with 9 bases identical to TRBD1. Germline-derived CDR1 and CDR2 are SGHTA and FQGTGA. The length of the CDR3 is 13 residues. The V segment lost 5 bases and the J segment 6 bases; nucleotides outside the gene matches: 5. For the CDR3, the DNA is TGTGCCAGCAGCGAGACAGGGGGGCTCGAGCAGTACTTC. It is translated as CASSETGGLEQYF.

The sample holds one count of this clone. The J gene is TRBJ2-7, the V gene TRBV10-3; TRBD1 aligns across 9 bases. CDR1 is ENHRY and CDR2 is SYGVKD in the germline V gene. V shed 6 bases and J 5 bases; nucleotides not matched to a gene: 11. This CDR3 is 15 amino acids long. CDR3 amino acids: CAIRMGDRAEDEQYF. The DNA of the CDR3 is TGTGCCATCAGGATGGGGGACAGGGCCGAGGACGAGCAGTACTTC.

The J gene is TRBJ2-1, the V gene TRBV6-5; possibly TRBD1 for D (5 bases). V gave up 0 bases and J gave up 6 bases, with 9 bases separating them. This CDR3 comprises 14 residues. In germline, CDR1 is MNHEY, CDR2 SVGAGI. In DNA, the CDR3 is TGTGCCAGCAGTTACTCCGACAGACTCAATGAGCAGTTCTTC. It translates to CASSYSDRLNEQFF.

The chain uses TRBV7-3 and TRBJ2-1; D gene unclear. Trimming took 4 bases from V and 5 from J, leaving 9 bases between them. CDR1 is SGHTA and CDR2 is FQGTGA in the germline V gene. This CDR3 comprises 13 residues. For the CDR3, the DNA is TGTGCCAGCAGCTCAACCCATAACAATGAGCAGTTCTTC. Amino acids: CASSSTHNNEQFF.

In regard to this clone: Other DNA variants within this sample encode the same CDR3. The chain combines TRBV5-6 with TRBJ2-2, with 9 nucleotides matching TRBD1. Germline-derived CDR1 and CDR2 are SGHDT and YYEEEE. This CDR3 region has 14 residues. V gave up 2 bases and J gave up 5 bases; unmatched junction bases: 1. The CDR3 DNA reads TGTGCCAGCAGCTTCGACAGGGGGACCGGGGAGCTGTTTTTT. It yields the protein CASSFDRGTGELFF.

The rearrangement uses TRBV18 and TRBJ1-1; perhaps TRBD1 as D (6 bases). This CDR3 is 13 amino acids long. V gave up 5 bases and J gave up 5 bases, with 12 bases separating them. Germline V gives CDR1 KGHSH, CDR2 LQKENI. The CDR3 DNA follows: TGTGCCAGCTCAGCCACAGGGAGGACTGAAGCTTTCTTT. This codes for CASSATGRTEAFF.

This clone appeared a single time. The chain recombines TRBV18 with TRBJ1-5; D remains ambiguous. Germline assignment: CDR1 KGHSH and CDR2 LQKENI. The CDR3 consists of 15 residues. The V and J ends lost 2 bases and 5 bases respectively, with 13 bases between them. The CDR3 bases are TGTGCCAGCTCACCAACGACAATATCACATCAGCCCCAGCATTTT. This codes for CASSPTTISHQPQHF.

The genes are TRBV6-1 and TRBJ1-4; D gene uncertain. This CDR3 has 14 amino acids. Trimming took 4 bases from V and 3 from J, leaving 9 bases between them. The germline CDR1 and CDR2 sequences are MNHNS and SASEGT. CDR3 in amino acids: CASSAQAANEKLFF. The CDR3 region has the DNA TGTGCCAGCAGTGCTCAGGCAGCTAATGAAAAACTGTTTTTT.

The chain links TRBV6-6 to TRBJ2-3; D perhaps matches TRBD2 (6 bases). This CDR3 has 15 residues. CDR1 and CDR2 (germline): MNHNY, SVGAGI (reference sequence). Trimming cost V 7 bases and J 2 bases, with 16 bases left between them. This chain's CDR3 is CASTRYSGNTDTQYF. In DNA form, the CDR3 reads TGTGCCAGCACGCGATATAGCGGAAACACAGATACGCAGTATTTT.

V is TRBV5-1 and J is TRBJ2-3; the D gene could be TRBD1 or TRBD2 (5 bases each). The germline V gene encodes CDR1 SGHRS and CDR2 YFSETQ. This CDR3 has 15 amino acids. The ends were cut back, 3 bases at V and 0 bases at J, with 11 bases in the middle. The CDR3 here is CASSSWGSSTDTQYF. The CDR3 bases are TGCGCCAGCAGCTCCTGGGGGTCCAGCACAGATACGCAGTATTTT.

To note about this clone: Other DNA sequences of this sample code for an identical CDR3. The V call is TRBV5-4, the J call TRBJ2-3; D ambiguous. The V gene lost 0 bases and the J gene lost 4 bases, with 6 bases spanning the gap. Germline values: CDR1 SGHNT, CDR2 YYREEE (reference sequence). The CDR3 contains 13 residues. The CDR3 spells CASSLDPSDTQYF. CDR3 in DNA: TGTGCCAGCAGCTTGGACCCGTCAGATACGCAGTATTTT.

The V and J genes are TRBV10-3 and TRBJ1-2; 10 bases align to TRBD1. Germline-derived CDR1 and CDR2 are ENHRY and SYGVKD. This CDR3 is built from 13 residues. Trimming took 9 bases from V and 3 from J; bases not matched to a gene: 4. CDR3 residues: CAIRDRGYYGYTF. CDR3 DNA sequence: TGTGCCATACGGGACAGGGGATACTATGGCTACACCTTC.

CDR3 in amino acids: CASSLTEAGQYEQYF. The CDR3 nucleotides are TGTGCCAGCAGCTTAACTGAGGCAGGGCAGTACGAGCAGTACTTC. This rearrangement joins TRBV11-2 to TRBJ2-7, with D maybe TRBD1 (5 bases). Germline loops: CDR1 SGHAT, CDR2 FQNNGV. Trimming took off 2 bases at V and 4 bases at J, with 15 bases between the two ends. The CDR3 has 15 amino acids.